The 8 T cell receptor beta chains below come from one sample, sequenced in a study of T cell repertoires in cytomegalovirus infection. From the reads, TCRdb called clonotypes with MiXCR, one entry per CDR3 protein. The sample records approximately 910,000 distinct CDR3 sequences, roughly 30% being singletons. For these TCRs, the target antigens are not known. Material: cultured CD8+ T cells from PBMCs, obtained from culture after CMV antigen stimulation. These receptors came from a human donor in good health (CMV status not recorded). Some clones in this sample may be carry-over from other donors' samples.

This clonotype showed up just a few times. The genes are TRBV12-3 or TRBV12-4 and TRBJ2-3, with 9 bases identical to TRBD2. The CDR3 is made up of 14 amino acids. The trim removed 2 bases at V and 5 bases at J, leaving 2 bases unmatched. CDR3 DNA sequence: TGTGCCAGCAGTTTATTACTAGCGGGAGATACGCAGTATTTT. Amino acids: CASSLLLAGDTQYF.

The V call is TRBV25-1, the J call TRBJ1-2; tentative D call: TRBD1 (6 bases). The germline CDR1 and CDR2 sequences are MGHDK and SYGVNS. Trimming removed 4 bases from V and 0 bases from J, with 18 bases in between. CDR3 length: 17 amino acids. CDR3 coding DNA: TGTGCCAGCAGTGCTGAGGATCCGGGGGGCACTAACTATGGCTACACCTTC. This translates into CASSAEDPGGTNYGYTF.

The chain couples TRBV15 to TRBJ2-7; TRBD1 is a possible D gene (5 bases). The germline V and J ends were trimmed by 0 bases and 3 bases, with 18 bases remaining between them. Per the germline V gene, CDR1 is LNHNV and CDR2 is YYDKDF (reference sequence). This CDR3 contains 17 residues. In nucleotides, the CDR3 is TGTGCCACCAGCAGAGATCCGCCTCAGGGTATTCTCTACGAGCAGTACTTC. Its translation is CATSRDPPQGILYEQYF.

V and J are TRBV10-3 and TRBJ2-6, with no clear D. The germline CDR1 and CDR2 sequences are ENHRY and SYGVKD. This CDR3 is 17 amino acids long. Deletions cut 1 base from V and 0 bases from J, with 10 bases between. The chain's CDR3 is CAISEFYKNSGANVLTF. CDR3 nucleotide sequence: TGTGCCATCAGTGAGTTCTACAAGAACTCTGGGGCCAACGTCCTGACTTTC.

This chain uses TRBV27 with TRBJ1-1, with D hard to call. This CDR3 spans 14 amino acids. V was clipped by 3 bases and J by 1 base, with 9 bases between them. Germline assignment: CDR1 MNHEY and CDR2 SMNVEV (reference sequence). The CDR3 region is CASSFLPRNTEAFF. As DNA, the CDR3 is TGTGCCAGCAGTTTCCTACCGAGGAACACTGAAGCTTTCTTT.

This clonotype was observed a handful of times. The CDR3 here is CASSYSVSNEQFF. In DNA form, the CDR3 reads TGTGCCAGCAGTTACTCGGTTTCCAATGAGCAGTTCTTC. This chain uses TRBV6-5 with TRBJ2-1; no clear D gene. The V gene lost 0 bases and the J gene lost 6 bases, with 6 bases spanning the gap. The germline gives CDR1 MNHEY, CDR2 SVGAGI. The CDR3 runs to 13 residues.

This clonotype was picked up a small number of times. The CDR3 region is CASSQAGQGVYEQYF. CDR3 DNA sequence: TGCGCCAGCAGCCAGGCAGGCCAGGGAGTTTACGAGCAGTACTTC. The chain links TRBV4-1 to TRBJ2-7; D possibly uses TRBD1 or TRBD2 (5 bases each). Trimming shortened V by 3 bases and J by 4 bases, and 16 bases separated the two germline ends. This CDR3 has 15 residues. Germline V CDR1 and CDR2: MGHRA, YSYEKL.

The chain joins TRBV7-2 to TRBJ2-1; 10 nucleotides agree with TRBD2. After removal of 5 bases from V and 7 bases from J, the junction contained 8 bases not matched to a gene. Germline V gene data show CDR1 as SGHTA and CDR2 as FQGNSA. The CDR3 spans 15 residues. This CDR3 is CASSPRSGGANEQFF. For the CDR3, the DNA is TGTGCCAGCAGCCCCCGCAGCGGGGGGGCGAATGAGCAGTTCTTC.